The 16 T cell receptor beta chains below were found in one sample sequenced in a study of post-analysis software for immune sequencing data. Study-level results: Patients had higher frequencies than controls of about five TRBV segments, including TRBV5-6, TRBV5-1 and TRBV20-1.

These receptors have no identified antigens. Included in the TCR beta cDNA libraries were unique molecular identifiers. Each CDR3 protein is one row after TCRdb ran MiXCR on the PCR reads. The sample records about 770,000 distinct CDR3 sequences, 46% being singletons. Sequencing was done on a sample of blood. These receptors were obtained from a girl aged 10 to 17 with multiple sclerosis.

This clonotype showed up just once. The V and J genes are TRBV7-2 and TRBJ2-5; 7 nucleotides agree with TRBD2. J was trimmed by 5 bases and V by 5 bases; bases with no gene match: 17. The CDR3 has 17 residues. Germline V gene lookup returns CDR1 SGHTA and CDR2 FQGNSA. The CDR3 spells CASSLVTSHMRRETQYF. Written as DNA, the CDR3 is TGTGCCAGCAGCCTAGTGACTAGCCACATGAGGAGGGAGACCCAGTACTTC.

This clonotype showed up just a few times. J is TRBJ2-7 and V is TRBV7-2; D might be TRBD1 or TRBD2, each matching 5 bases. Trimming shortened V by 5 bases and J by 2 bases, and 16 bases separated the two germline ends. Germline V gene sequence: CDR1 SGHTA, CDR2 FQGNSA. The CDR3 is 15 amino acids. CDR3 nucleotides: TGTGCCAGCAGCCACCGGGACGGACCTGCCTACGAGCAGTACTTC. This translates into CASSHRDGPAYEQYF.

The chain recombines TRBV12-3 or TRBV12-4 with TRBJ2-3; D tentatively reads TRBD1 or TRBD2 (5 bases each). V gave up 7 bases and J gave up 0 bases, with 17 bases separating them. The CDR3 contains 16 residues. DNA for the CDR3: TGTGCCAGCATGGGGGTACCTGGTCGCAGCACAGATACGCAGTATTTT. As protein: CASMGVPGRSTDTQYF.

The rearrangement links TRBV7-3 to TRBJ1-5; perhaps TRBD1 as D (6 bases). CDR1 SGHTA and CDR2 FQGTGA come from the germline V gene. The length of the CDR3 is 16 residues. V lost 5 bases to trimming and J lost 5 bases, with 19 bases between them. DNA for the CDR3: TGTGCCAGCAGCCCAAACACCGGGACAACTCATCAGCCCCAGCATTTT. This encodes CASSPNTGTTHQPQHF.

The chain employs TRBV10-3 and TRBJ2-5; 7 bases are a match to TRBD1. The CDR3 totals 15 residues. Germline CDR1 reads ENHRY; CDR2 reads SYGVKD. V lost 4 bases, J lost 2 bases, and 7 bases stayed unmatched. This CDR3 is CAISGGTDTQETQYF. DNA for the CDR3: TGTGCCATCAGTGGGGGGACAGACACGCAAGAGACCCAGTACTTC.

The V and J genes are TRBV29-1 and TRBJ2-3, with D perhaps TRBD1 or TRBD2 (6 bases each). From germline, CDR1 is SQVTM and CDR2 ANQGSEA. The V gene lost 5 bases and the J gene lost 2 bases, with 11 bases spanning the gap. The CDR3 extends over 13 amino acids. The CDR3 sequence: CSVLGGSTDTQYF. As DNA, the CDR3 is TGCAGCGTTTTAGGGGGGTCCACAGATACGCAGTATTTT.

The chain has TRBV6-1 and TRBJ2-7; 9 bases are a match to TRBD1. Germline V lookup: CDR1 MNHNS, CDR2 SASEGT. J gave up 6 bases and V 8 bases, and 5 bases lay outside the gene matches. This CDR3 is built from 12 residues. In DNA, the CDR3 is TGTGCCAGCGGGACAGGGTATGGCGAGCAGTACTTC. Translating gives CASGTGYGEQYF.

This chain uses TRBV3-1 with TRBJ2-7; the D gene could be TRBD1 or TRBD2 (5 bases each). The germline V gene encodes CDR1 LGHDT and CDR2 YNNKEL (reference sequence). V shed 3 bases and J shed 3 bases, with 18 bases lying between them. The CDR3 consists of 16 residues. The CDR3 DNA sequence: TGTGCCAGCAGCCACCAGCCGGGACGGGGCCACTACGAGCAGTACTTC. Translation gives CASSHQPGRGHYEQYF.

This clonotype was picked up a small number of times. The chain combines TRBV28 with TRBJ2-3; 9 nucleotides match TRBD2. Germline-derived CDR1 and CDR2 are MDHEN and SYDVKM. Trimming cost V 6 bases and J 3 bases; bases outside gene matches: 7. The length of the CDR3 is 15 residues. The CDR3 loop is CASSLPAGGTDTQYF. The CDR3 DNA sequence: TGTGCCAGCAGCCTACCCGCGGGAGGGACAGATACGCAGTATTTT.

The chain combines TRBV5-8 with TRBJ2-4, with 7 bases aligning to TRBD1. TRBJ2-7 matches the DNA end more closely, so the J call is doubtful. CDR1 and CDR2 (germline): SGHTS, YDEGEE. The CDR3 is 15 residues long. The CDR3 loop reads CASSLDRGPPYEQYF. The CDR3 region has the DNA TGTGCCAGCAGCTTGGACAGGGGCCCTCCCTACGAGCAGTACTTC.

This CDR3 is CATAGASGYTF. Here the CDR3 DNA reads TGTGCCACCGCAGGGGCCTCGGGCTACACCTTC. The chain couples TRBV28 to TRBJ1-2, with a weak D call TRBD1 (6 bases). CDR3 size: 11 residues. V dropped 10 bases and J dropped 8 bases, with 14 bases sitting between them. Germline CDR1 reads MDHEN; CDR2 reads SYDVKM.

The chain couples TRBV6-5 to TRBJ2-1; TRBD1 matches at 7 bases. Germline V lookup: CDR1 MNHEY, CDR2 SVGAGI. The CDR3 sequence is 15 residues long. V shed 6 bases and J 4 bases; nucleotides not matched to a gene: 9. CDR3: CASSRDSRTYNEQFF. CDR3 bases: TGTGCCAGCAGCCGGGACAGCCGGACTTACAATGAGCAGTTCTTC.

This clonotype was observed a handful of times. V is TRBV7-9 and J is TRBJ2-4; 9 bases are a match to TRBD2. This CDR3 is built from 19 residues. After removal of 1 base from V and 4 bases from J, the junction contained 14 bases not matched to a gene. CDR1 and CDR2 from the germline V gene are SEHNR and FQNEAQ (reference sequence). The CDR3 spells CASSLVLSAGGPGKNIQYF. In DNA, the CDR3 is TGTGCCAGCAGCTTAGTGTTGAGCGCGGGAGGGCCGGGAAAAAACATTCAGTACTTC.

The table lists this clonotype with a few counts. The chain employs TRBV20-1 and TRBJ1-2; 9 positions agree with TRBD1. The CDR3 spans 12 residues. The V and J ends lost 2 bases and 8 bases, in that order; junction bases with no gene match: 3. CDR1 is DFQATT and CDR2 is SNEGSKA in the germline V gene (reference sequence). The CDR3 is CSARRQGGGYTF. CDR3 bases: TGCAGTGCTAGACGACAGGGGGGGGGCTACACCTTC.

This clonotype was observed a handful of times. The chain has TRBV7-6 and TRBJ2-7; 10 bases line up with TRBD2. J gave up 2 bases and V 5 bases, and 6 bases lay outside the gene matches. Per germline, CDR1 SGHVS and CDR2 FNYEAQ. This CDR3 has 15 residues. The CDR3 DNA follows: TGTGCCAGCAGCCCCACTAGCGGGAAGACCTACGAGCAGTACTTC. This gives the protein CASSPTSGKTYEQYF.

This clonotype appeared many times. The chain is built from TRBV6-6 and TRBJ2-3, with 8 bases identical to TRBD2. The length of the CDR3 is 15 residues. The ends lost 6 bases at V and 5 bases at J; junction bases unmatched: 10. Germline V gene sequence: CDR1 MNHNY, CDR2 SVGAGI (reference sequence). CDR3 in DNA: TGTGCCAGCAGCGATAGCGGGATTCTCGGAGATACGCAGTATTTT. It yields the protein CASSDSGILGDTQYF.